Below, 28 T cell receptor beta chains from the same sample are listed, as sequenced in a study of blood T cell repertoires in COVID-19. Sequencing was performed with immunoSEQ multiplex PCR; in TCRdb, only in-frame clones are kept and a portion is missing. The sample holds 250,000 to 300,000 clones; approximately 86% are singletons and the top ten take roughly 5.6%. Specimen: peripheral blood. These receptors were taken from a woman aged 55-70 years with COVID-19, enrolled during active disease.

The genes are TRBV7-8 and TRBJ1-5; the D gene is possibly TRBD1 (5 bases). V gave up 5 bases and J gave up 0 bases, with 20 bases separating them. The CDR3 extends over 18 amino acids. The germline V gene has CDR1 SGHVS and CDR2 FQNEAQ. CDR3 residues: CASSPSQSGVISNQPQHF. The CDR3 DNA reads as TGTGCCAGCAGCCCCAGTCAATCGGGGGTAATTAGCAATCAGCCCCAGCATTTT. Full variable domain (remainder filled in from reference TRBV7-8 and TRBJ1-5): GAGVSQSPRYKVAKRGQDVALRCDPISGHVSLFWYQQALGQGPEFLTYFQNEAQLDKSGLPSDRFFAERPEGSVSTLKIQRTQQEDSAVYLCASSPSQSGVISNQPQHFGDGTRLSIL.

The chain recombines TRBV28 with TRBJ1-5; tentatively, D is TRBD1 (6 bases). Germline loops: CDR1 MDHEN, CDR2 SYDVKM. The CDR3 covers 16 residues. Trimming removed 7 bases at V and 1 base at J, with 17 bases between. The CDR3 here is CASKLGGGQSNQPQHF. Here the CDR3 DNA reads TGTGCCAGCAAACTAGGGGGGGGTCAGAGCAATCAGCCCCAGCATTTT.

CDR3 DNA sequence: TGTGCCAGTAGTACGACTAGCGCAAGCACAGATACGCAGTATTTT. It yields the protein CASSTTSASTDTQYF. V is TRBV19 and J is TRBJ2-3, with 8 bases that match TRBD2. The CDR3 spans 15 residues. Germline CDR1 and CDR2: LNHDA and SQIVND (reference sequence). Unmatched junction bases numbered 3, after V lost 4 bases and J lost 0 bases.

The CDR3: CATSDWGVGSTYNEQFF. In DNA form, the CDR3 reads TGTGCCACCAGTGATTGGGGGGTGGGGTCCACCTACAATGAGCAGTTCTTC. The chain combines TRBV24-1 with TRBJ2-1; possibly TRBD2 for D (6 bases). Germline V CDR1 and CDR2: KGHDR, SFDVKD. The CDR3 has 17 amino acids. Trimming took 2 bases from V and 2 from J, leaving 15 bases between them.

This clone was detected once. J is TRBJ2-4 and V is TRBV29-1; D may be TRBD1 (5 bases). V lost 6 bases and J lost 0, with 12 bases in between. Germline lookup yields CDR1 SQVTM and CDR2 ANQGSEA. There are 14 residues in the CDR3. The CDR3 coding sequence is TGCAGCGTGCGACAGCAACTAGCCAAAAACATTCAGTACTTC. Amino acid sequence: CSVRQQLAKNIQYF. The full variable domain, its missing parts supplied by reference TRBV29-1 and TRBJ2-4, is SAVISQKPSRDICQRGTSLTIQCQVDSQVTMMFWYRQQPGQSLTLIATANQGSEATYESGFVIDKFPISRPNLTFSTLTVSNMSPEDSSIYLCSVRQQLAKNIQYFGAGTRLSVL.

The genes are TRBV5-1 and TRBJ2-5; possibly TRBD2 for D (6 bases). Germline V lookup: CDR1 SGHRS, CDR2 YFSETQ. The CDR3 extends over 16 amino acids. Trimming took 0 bases from V and 1 from J, leaving 13 bases between them. The CDR3 DNA sequence: TGCGCCAGCAGCTTGGCCCCAGCGGGTTCCCAAGAGACCCAGTACTTC. It is translated as CASSLAPAGSQETQYF.

This clone has just one count. The CDR3 reads CASSRNTDRAYGYTF. For the CDR3, the DNA is TGCGCCAGCAGCCGCAACACGGACAGGGCCTATGGCTACACCTTC. The chain joins TRBV5-1 to TRBJ1-2, with 8 bases lining up with TRBD1. Germline loops: CDR1 SGHRS, CDR2 YFSETQ. The CDR3 runs to 15 residues. V was clipped by 4 bases and J by 4 bases; unmatched bases: 9.

This clone was detected only once. The chain carries TRBV19 and TRBJ1-4; maybe TRBD1 (5 bases). CDR1 is LNHDA, CDR2 SQIVND, per germline (reference sequence). The germline V and J ends were trimmed by 0 bases and 5 bases, with 7 bases remaining between them. CDR3 size: 14 residues. CDR3 coding DNA: TGTGCCAGTAGTATAGAACAGGAAAATGAAAAACTGTTTTTT. Translated, it gives CASSIEQENEKLFF.

V usage is TRBV9 and J usage is TRBJ2-7, with D tentatively TRBD2 (5 bases). The ends were cut back, 4 bases at V and 0 bases at J, with 11 bases in the middle. The CDR3 is 14 residues long. The germline gives CDR1 SGDLS, CDR2 YYNGEE. CDR3 in amino acids: CASSLAQSSYEQYF. Written as DNA, the CDR3 is TGTGCCAGCAGCCTAGCACAGAGCTCCTACGAGCAGTACTTC.

The chain employs TRBV6-6 and TRBJ1-5; unclear D gene. Germline V lookup: CDR1 MNHNY, CDR2 SVGAGI (reference sequence). Trimming stripped 2 bases from V and 7 bases from J, with 9 bases between. The CDR3 consists of 13 residues. CDR3 sequence: CASSYGGNQPQHF. In DNA, the CDR3 is TGTGCCAGCAGTTACGGAGGGAACCAGCCCCAGCATTTT.

V usage is TRBV6-5 and J usage is TRBJ2-1, with a possible D match to TRBD1 (6 bases). Germline V gene lookup returns CDR1 MNHEY and CDR2 SVGAGI. The length of the CDR3 is 13 residues. The V and J ends lost 6 bases and 7 bases respectively, with 13 bases between them. The CDR3 sequence is CASSYDRLNEQFF. For the CDR3, the DNA is TGTGCCAGCAGCTATGACAGGTTAAATGAGCAGTTCTTC.

The chain uses TRBV3-1 (or the pseudogene TRBV3-2) and TRBJ1-5; 9 bases fit TRBD1. V shed 0 bases and J 5 bases; nucleotides not matched to a gene: 5. Germline CDR1 and CDR2: LGHDT and YNNKEL (reference sequence). This CDR3 contains 16 residues. The CDR3 spells CASSQDLGQGYQPQHF. CDR3 in DNA: TGTGCCAGCAGCCAAGATCTGGGACAGGGTTATCAGCCCCAGCATTTT.

The chain combines TRBV24-1 with TRBJ2-2; D unclear. CDR1 is KGHDR and CDR2 is SFDVKD in the germline V gene. The CDR3 is 12 amino acids. V was shortened by 6 bases and J by 7 bases, with 8 bases between the two germline ends. DNA for the CDR3: TGTGCCACCAGTCCTGATAGCGGGGAGCTGTTTTTT. Its protein is CATSPDSGELFF.

In DNA form, the CDR3 reads TGCGCCAGCAGTGAGGCAGGGAACACTGAAGCTTTCTTT. Translation: CASSEAGNTEAFF. The chain carries TRBV10-2 and TRBJ1-1; no clear D gene. From germline, CDR1 is WSHSY and CDR2 SAAADI. V was shortened by 2 bases and J by 1 base, with 5 bases between the two germline ends. This CDR3 is 13 amino acids long.

The chain carries TRBV2 and TRBJ2-3; D remains ambiguous. There are 12 residues in the CDR3. V lost 6 bases and J 6 bases, leaving 10 bases between the germline ends. Per the germline V gene, CDR1 is SNHLY and CDR2 is FYNNEI. The CDR3 sequence: CASSRVQDTQYF. The CDR3 DNA sequence: TGTGCCAGCAGCCGGGTTCAGGATACGCAGTATTTT.

This chain connects TRBV7-2 to TRBJ1-2; possible D gene TRBD1, 6 bases. Germline V gene sequence: CDR1 SGHTA, CDR2 FQGNSA. The CDR3 covers 12 residues. The V end was cut by 7 bases, the J end by 4 bases, with 10 bases between. Here the CDR3 DNA reads TGTGCCAGCATTGACAGGAGCTATGGCTACACCTTC. Translation gives CASIDRSYGYTF.

The rearrangement links TRBV6-5 to TRBJ1-5; 8 bases line up with TRBD1. Germline CDR1 reads MNHEY; CDR2 reads SVGAGI. V shed 6 bases and J 4 bases; nucleotides not matched to a gene: 8. The CDR3 consists of 15 residues. The CDR3 sequence is CASRPTGQVNQPQHF. For the CDR3, the DNA is TGTGCCAGCAGACCAACGGGACAGGTAAATCAGCCCCAGCATTTT.

This rearrangement joins TRBV12-3 or TRBV12-4 to TRBJ1-2; 9 nucleotides align to TRBD1. V gave up 7 bases and J gave up 7 bases; unmatched junction bases: 7. The CDR3 has 13 residues. CDR3 sequence (DNA): TGTGCCAGCACCATACAGGGGGCGCGTGGCTACACCTTC. Encoded protein: CASTIQGARGYTF.

V is TRBV9 and J is TRBJ2-7, with D possibly matching TRBD1 (5 bases). V was trimmed by 3 bases and J by 4 bases, leaving 14 bases between them. The CDR3 contains 14 residues. The germline V gene has CDR1 SGDLS and CDR2 YYNGEE. The CDR3 DNA is TGTGCCAGCAGCGCCCAGACAGTCCCGTACGAGCAGTACTTC. Protein product: CASSAQTVPYEQYF. The variable domain in full, completed from reference TRBV9 and TRBJ2-7, reads DSGVTQTPKHLITATGQRVTLRCSPRSGDLSVYWYQQSLDQGLQFLIQYYNGEERAKGNILERFSAQQFPDLHSELNLSSLELGDSALYFCASSAQTVPYEQYFGPGTRLTVT.

This chain joins TRBV9 and TRBJ2-1; 13 bases are shared with TRBD2. The V and J ends lost 3 bases and 7 bases, in that order; junction bases with no gene match: 4. CDR1 is SGDLS and CDR2 is YYNGEE in the germline V gene. CDR3 size: 15 residues. CDR3 residues: CASSGLTSGGNEQFF. DNA of the CDR3: TGTGCCAGCAGCGGCCTGACTAGCGGGGGGAATGAGCAGTTCTTC.

The chain employs TRBV2 and TRBJ1-1, with no clear D. Per germline, CDR1 SNHLY and CDR2 FYNNEI. The CDR3 has 13 amino acids. V dropped 7 bases and J dropped 4 bases, with 13 bases sitting between them. In nucleotides, the CDR3 is TGTGCCAGCACGGAGAATGCGGGCACTGAAGCTTTCTTT. It specifies CASTENAGTEAFF.

This clone was observed a handful of times. The J gene is TRBJ2-2, the V gene TRBV7-9, with 8 nucleotides matching TRBD2. V lost 5 bases to trimming and J lost 5 bases; unmatched junction nucleotides: 7. This CDR3 spans 15 amino acids. CDR1 is SEHNR, CDR2 FQNEAQ, per germline (reference sequence). CDR3 sequence: CASSPQGGRTGELFF. DNA of the CDR3: TGTGCCAGCAGCCCCCAGGGCGGGAGGACCGGGGAGCTGTTTTTT.

V is TRBV2 and J is TRBJ2-5; TRBD1 aligns across 10 bases. With V trimmed by 1 base and J by 2 bases, 7 bases remained unmatched. Germline CDR1 SNHLY, CDR2 FYNNEI. The CDR3 runs 17 residues. The DNA for the CDR3 is TGTGCCAGCAGTGAAGACTTGGGACAGGGGATTCAAGAGACCCAGTACTTC. It translates to CASSEDLGQGIQETQYF. Variable domain in full (rest from reference TRBV2 and TRBJ2-5): EPEVTQTPSHQVTQMGQEVILRCVPISNHLYFYWYRQILGQKVEFLVSFYNNEISEKSEIFDDQFSVERPDGSNFTLKIRSTKLEDSAMYFCASSEDLGQGIQETQYFGPGTRLLVL.

The CDR3 nucleotides read TGTGCCAGCAGCGCCACCTTGGGCCTAGCCAAAAACATTCAGTACTTC. Its translation: CASSATLGLAKNIQYF. The V gene is TRBV28, the J gene TRBJ2-4, with D hard to call. Trimming removed 6 bases from V and 0 bases from J, with 15 bases in between. The CDR3 runs to 16 residues. The germline gives CDR1 MDHEN, CDR2 SYDVKM.

This chain joins TRBV27 and TRBJ1-4; possible D gene TRBD1, 6 bases. CDR3 length: 15 amino acids. Looked up from germline, CDR1 is MNHEY and CDR2 is SMNVEV (reference sequence). The V and J ends lost 6 bases and 9 bases respectively, with 20 bases between them. CDR3 amino acids: CASRAFGGVEKKLFF. CDR3 nucleotide sequence: TGTGCCAGCAGAGCCTTTGGGGGCGTCGAGAAAAAACTGTTTTTT.

The chain links TRBV9 to TRBJ2-3, with a tentative D call TRBD2 (6 bases). Trimming left V 2 bases short and J 5 bases short, with 15 bases between. This CDR3 comprises 15 residues. Germline CDR1 and CDR2: SGDLS and YYNGEE. Here the CDR3 reads CASSVPTGVRDTQYF. The CDR3 DNA reads TGTGCCAGCAGCGTCCCAACGGGAGTAAGAGATACGCAGTATTTT. Drawing the rest from reference TRBV9 and TRBJ2-3, the complete variable domain is DSGVTQTPKHLITATGQRVTLRCSPRSGDLSVYWYQQSLDQGLQFLIQYYNGEERAKGNILERFSAQQFPDLHSELNLSSLELGDSALYFCASSVPTGVRDTQYFGPGTRLTVL.

The chain joins TRBV4-2 to TRBJ2-1; tentatively, D is TRBD1 (6 bases). Trimming stripped 4 bases from V and 0 bases from J, with 16 bases between. The CDR3 runs 17 residues. Germline CDR1 reads LGHNA; CDR2 reads YNFKEQ. The CDR3: CASSLKPGETSYNEQFF. The CDR3 DNA reads as TGTGCCAGCAGCCTCAAGCCAGGGGAGACCTCCTACAATGAGCAGTTCTTC.

The V call is TRBV5-6, the J call TRBJ1-2; D is unresolved. The V gene lost 5 bases and the J gene lost 0 bases, with 11 bases spanning the gap. CDR3 size: 14 residues. Germline assignment: CDR1 SGHDT and CDR2 YYEEEE. This CDR3 is CASRIHRSNYGYTF. The CDR3 DNA is TGTGCCAGCAGGATACACCGATCTAACTATGGCTACACCTTC.